The clone carrying this TCR beta chain was detected ten times or more. The sample comes from a study of spatial heterogeneity in lung cancer. Overall study context: Follow-up PBMC samples were sequenced when available, at a median of about two years after resection.

From the 5' RACE reads, TCRdb called clonotypes with MiXCR, one entry per CDR3 protein. The sample yields about 27,000 distinct CDR3 sequences, roughly 5.7% seen once. Sample time point: blood at routine non-recurrence follow-up after resection. After removal of 6 bases from V and 5 bases from J, the junction contained 13 bases not matched to a gene. Germline V CDR1 and CDR2: DFQATT, SNEGSKA (reference sequence). This CDR3 has 15 amino acids. The input for sequencing was PBMCs, taken at follow-up. The origin of this receptor is a female donor with early-stage non-small cell lung cancer. This chain links TRBV20-1 with TRBJ2-1, with 7 bases identical to TRBD2. As DNA, the CDR3 is TGCAGTGCCCAGCGGGGCGGGAGCACCCACAATGAGCAGTTCTTC. Its translation is CSAQRGGSTHNEQFF.